This T cell receptor (beta chain) was profiled in a study of blood T cell repertoires in COVID-19. Looking at the study overall: Both acute and convalescent COVID-19 samples were obtained from the United States, Italy and Spain. In each case, the material was cDNA or gDNA derived from T cells, B-cell-depleted T cells, or PBMCs.

Only in-frame clones appear in the TCRdb table, and some are missing; sequencing was by immunoSEQ multiplex PCR. The sample lists about 240,000 clones, approximately 86% occurring once. The CDR3 length is 14 residues. Losses at the gene ends were 5 bases for V and 3 bases for J; bases not matched to a gene: 5. The germline gives CDR1 SEHNR, CDR2 FQNEAQ (reference sequence). Input material: PBMCs or T cells enriched from blood (not recorded which). This chain joins TRBV7-9 and TRBJ1-1; 8 positions agree with TRBD1. This receptor was identified in a woman aged 40-49 years with acute COVID-19. CDR3 DNA sequence: TGTGCCAGCAGCAAAACAGGGGGGGACACTGAAGCTTTCTTT. Translation gives CASSKTGGDTEAFF.